These T cell receptor beta chains were read from a single sample in a study of cytomegalovirus exposure and HLA in healthy donors. Assay: immunoSEQ multiplex PCR; the TCRdb copy retains only in-frame clones and omits some. This sample has tens of thousands of clones, with about three quarters found just once. Input material: PBMCs. The receptors derive from a male donor in good health and CMV-seropositive. CDR3s include the opening cysteine and the closing phenylalanine or tryptophan. D genes are given only for firm matches. Clone sizes are given selectively: once, few, many, or a class where the clone is expanded.

j_call	v_call	clone_size	d_call	cdr3_aa	cdr3_nt
TRBJ1-1	TRBV30	.	TRBD1	CAWGTGGRTEAFF	TGTGCCTGGGGTACAGGGGGAAGAACTGAAGCTTTCTTT
TRBJ1-4	TRBV30	.	.	CAWSPPEIWNEKLFF	TGTGCCTGGAGCCCCCCGGAGATCTGGAATGAAAAACTGTTTTTT
TRBJ2-1	TRBV6-6	.	.	CASRSTGNEQFF	TGTGCCAGCAGGTCGACTGGCAATGAGCAGTTCTTC
TRBJ2-7	TRBV14	.	.	CASSQASRSYEQYF	TGTGCCAGCAGCCAAGCTAGCCGCTCCTACGAGCAGTACTTC
TRBJ1-4	TRBV18	.	.	CASSPTGPNSNNEKLFF	TGTGCCAGCTCACCAACAGGGCCCAATTCGAATAATGAAAAACTGTTTTTT
TRBJ1-4	TRBV19	.	.	CASRTSTSTNEKLFF	TGTGCCAGTAGGACCTCAACTTCAACTAATGAGAAACTGTTTTTT
TRBJ1-1	TRBV29-1	few	TRBD1	CSVGTGTGLPEAFF	TGCAGCGTTGGGACCGGGACAGGACTACCTGAAGCTTTCTTT
TRBJ2-5	TRBV5-8	.	TRBD1	CASSKDRGEETQYF	TGTGCCAGCAGCAAGGACAGGGGCGAAGAGACCCAGTACTTC
TRBJ2-3	TRBV7-2	few	TRBD2	CASSKTGTSGDTQYF	TGTGCCAGCAGCAAAACCGGGACTAGCGGAGATACGCAGTATTTT
TRBJ2-5	TRBV18	.	TRBD1	CASSPQGAETQYF	TGTGCCAGCTCACCACAGGGGGCAGAGACCCAGTACTTC
TRBJ2-3	TRBV7-2	.	.	CASSLGGDSTDTQYF	TGTGCCAGCAGCTTAGGCGGGGATAGCACAGATACGCAGTATTTT
TRBJ1-1	TRBV13	.	.	CASSPGQRGTEAFF	TGTGCCAGCAGCCCTGGACAGAGGGGCACTGAAGCTTTCTTT
TRBJ2-1	TRBV6-1	.	.	CASRQVRSSYNEQFF	TGTGCCAGCCGCCAAGTCAGAAGTTCCTACAATGAGCAGTTCTTC
TRBJ2-1	TRBV14	.	.	CASSQDWSDSYNEQFF	TGTGCCAGCAGCCAAGATTGGAGCGACTCCTACAATGAGCAGTTCTTC
TRBJ1-6	TRBV2	.	TRBD1	CASSSGTGYSPLHF	TGTGCCAGCAGTTCCGGGACAGGGTATTCACCCCTCCACTTT
TRBJ2-5	TRBV5-1	.	TRBD2	CASSSTGGRETQYF	TGCGCCAGCAGCTCAACGGGGGGGCGGGAGACCCAGTACTTC
TRBJ2-3	TRBV6-5	few	TRBD2	CASSTSGETDTQYF	TGTGCCAGTTCGACTAGCGGGGAAACAGATACGCAGTATTTT
TRBJ2-3	TRBV7-4	.	TRBD2	CASSLGGGSDTQYF	TGTGCCAGCAGCTTAGGGGGGGGGTCAGATACGCAGTATTTT
TRBJ2-3	TRBV9	few	.	CASSVASLATDTQYF	TGTGCCAGCAGCGTAGCTAGCCTCGCCACAGATACGCAGTATTTT
TRBJ2-5	TRBV6-1	.	TRBD2	CASRAGAQETQYF	TGTGCCAGCAGGGCGGGAGCCCAAGAGACCCAGTACTTC
TRBJ2-7	TRBV19	.	.	CASSIAMESDEQYF	TGTGCCAGTAGTATAGCAATGGAGAGCGACGAGCAGTACTTC
TRBJ2-7	TRBV7-6	few	.	CASSSQSSGSYEQYF	TGTGCCAGCAGCTCCCAGAGTAGCGGATCCTACGAGCAGTACTTC
TRBJ2-7	TRBV28	.	TRBD1	CASSPLGQGSVEQYF	TGTGCCAGCAGTCCATTAGGACAGGGGTCGGTCGAGCAGTACTTC
TRBJ1-2	TRBV10-1	few	TRBD1	CASSPRGQSYGYTF	TGCGCCAGCAGCCCCCGGGGACAGTCCTATGGCTACACCTTC
TRBJ2-3	TRBV7-2	.	.	CASSLAASDTQYF	TGTGCCAGCAGCTTGGCGGCTTCCGATACGCAGTATTTT
TRBJ1-4	TRBV6-1	.	.	CASTWGATNEKLFF	TGTGCCAGTACATGGGGGGCAACTAATGAAAAACTGTTTTTT
TRBJ2-3	TRBV9	.	.	CASSGKGGDRSTDTQYF	TGTGCCAGCAGCGGGAAAGGGGGGGACCGGAGCACAGATACGCAGTATTTT
TRBJ2-5	TRBV7-2	.	TRBD2	CASSYSGEGTQYF	TGTGCCAGCAGCTACAGTGGGGAGGGGACCCAGTACTTC
TRBJ2-2	TRBV19	.	TRBD2	CASRPGTNAGELFF	TGTGCCAGTAGACCTGGGACTAACGCCGGGGAGCTGTTTTTT
TRBJ1-5	TRBV2	.	.	CASSVGQNQPQHF	TGTGCCAGCAGCGTCGGACAGAATCAGCCCCAGCATTTT
TRBJ2-1	TRBV5-1	.	.	CASSLEATRLNEQFF	TGCGCCAGCAGCTTGGAGGCGACTAGACTAAATGAGCAGTTCTTC
TRBJ2-7	TRBV5-4	few	TRBD2	CASSALAGGRYEQYF	TGTGCCAGCAGCGCTCTAGCGGGGGGGCGGTACGAGCAGTACTTC
TRBJ2-5	TRBV5-6	.	TRBD2	CASSTGTSETQYF	TGTGCCAGCAGCACCGGGACTAGTGAGACCCAGTACTTC
TRBJ2-7	TRBV4-1	.	TRBD2	CASSQDLAGASGEQYF	TGCGCCAGCAGCCAAGATCTGGCGGGAGCTTCGGGGGAGCAGTACTTC
TRBJ2-2	TRBV28	.	.	CASSLRPSVAGELFF	TGTGCCAGCAGTTTGAGGCCGTCAGTGGCCGGGGAGCTGTTTTTT
TRBJ1-5	TRBV6-1	.	TRBD1	CASKQGLIGDQPQHF	TGTGCCAGCAAACAGGGGCTGATTGGGGATCAGCCCCAGCATTTT
TRBJ1-1	TRBV23-1	.	.	CASSQYHGWKWTEAFF	TGCGCCAGCAGTCAATATCACGGGTGGAAGTGGACTGAAGCTTTCTTT
TRBJ2-7	TRBV11-2	.	.	CASSGGIRIGYEQYF	TGTGCCAGCTCTGGGGGGATCCGAATCGGCTACGAGCAGTACTTC
TRBJ2-2	TRBV4-2	.	TRBD2	CASSHGSSGGFTGELFF	TGTGCCAGCAGCCACGGGTCAAGCGGGGGTTTCACCGGGGAGCTGTTTTTT
TRBJ1-1	TRBV5-4	.	.	CASSLGGGLNTEAFF	TGTGCCAGCAGCTTGGGGGGCGGTTTGAACACTGAAGCTTTCTTT
TRBJ2-7	TRBV7-2	.	TRBD2	CASSLQAGGSYEQYF	TGTGCCAGCAGCTTACAGGCGGGGGGGTCCTACGAGCAGTACTTC